The 11 T cell receptor beta chains reported below all come from one sample, sequenced in a study of identical twins listed by TCRdb under 2016. The receptor library was made with 5' RACE. For sequencing, an Illumina HiSeq 2000 was employed. In TCRdb, the public reads were trimmed at Q25 with fastp and aligned with MiXCR, with productive beta chains retained. Each entry is one CDR3 protein sequence, shown with its most common DNA and genes. The sample table lists 350,000 to 400,000 distinct CDR3 sequences, around 9% of them with a count of one. About 9.1% of the sample is in the top ten clones. Sequenced material: naive T cells sorted from blood. According to the study, the label for this sample's cell subset or site signals: cells isolated with a human naive T-cell isolation kit. The receptors derive from a woman between 50 and 59 years old in good health.

This clonotype was recorded a few times. The chain has TRBV7-8 and TRBJ1-1; TRBD1 matches at 7 bases. Trimming removed 4 bases from V and 3 bases from J; junction bases left unmatched: 8. Germline V gives CDR1 SGHVS, CDR2 FQNEAQ. The CDR3 extends over 15 amino acids. CDR3 residues: CASSSIRTGDTEAFF. The CDR3, as DNA: TGTGCCAGCAGCTCGATCCGAACAGGGGACACTGAAGCTTTCTTT.

This clonotype was counted many times. The J gene is TRBJ1-6, the V gene TRBV5-1; no reliable D call. This CDR3 is built from 13 residues. V dropped 0 bases and J dropped 9 bases, with 7 bases sitting between them. Germline V gene sequence: CDR1 SGHRS, CDR2 YFSETQ. CDR3 in amino acids: CASSLGETSPLHF. The CDR3 DNA reads TGCGCCAGCAGCTTGGGGGAAACTTCACCCCTCCACTTT.

Remarks on this clonotype: Likely a read error: the CDR3 ends without its conserved phenylalanine or tryptophan. The chain recombines TRBV28 with TRBJ1-1; TRBD1 might be the D (5 bases). CDR1 is MDHEN and CDR2 is SYDVKM in the germline V gene. Trimming shortened V by 8 bases and J by 4 bases, and 14 bases separated the two germline ends. The CDR3 covers 13 residues. CDR3 DNA sequence: TGTGCCAGCTTGGTGGGGCAGGGCACTGAAGCTTTCGTT. It specifies CASLVGQGTEAFV.

The V call is TRBV10-1, the J call TRBJ2-3; the match to TRBD2 covers 8 bases. Trimming took 4 bases from V and 2 from J; bases not matched to a gene: 11. Germline V gene data show CDR1 as WNHNN and CDR2 as SYGVQD (reference sequence). This CDR3 has 17 residues. The CDR3 sequence is CASSVEKLAGFTDTQYF. The DNA of the CDR3 is TGCGCCAGCAGTGTGGAGAAGCTAGCGGGTTTCACAGATACGCAGTATTTT.

As for this clonotype: This may be a read error: a much more frequent sequence differs by one nucleotide. This rearrangement joins TRBV5-1 to TRBJ2-1; D is possibly TRBD2 (6 bases). The CDR3 is 13 amino acids. Germline V gene lookup returns CDR1 SGHRS and CDR2 YFSETQ. The CDR3 here is CASRVGGEHEEFF. The DNA for the CDR3 is TGCGCCAGCAGGGTGGGAGGTGAACATGAGGAGTTCTTC.

The rearrangement uses TRBV7-2 and TRBJ2-7; 9 positions match TRBD2. The CDR3 covers 15 residues. V trimming: 3 bases; J trimming: 5 bases; junction bases outside the gene matches: 8. Germline values: CDR1 SGHTA, CDR2 FQGNSA. The CDR3 nucleotides are TGTGCCAGCAGCTTGCAGCCGACTAGCGGTCACGAGCAGTACGTC. Translated: CASSLQPTSGHEQYV.

This clonotype occurred a few times. The rearrangement uses TRBV24-1 and TRBJ1-5; no clear D gene. V was pared by 5 bases and J by 4 bases, with 8 bases between. CDR1 is KGHDR, CDR2 SFDVKD, per germline. This CDR3 spans 13 amino acids. The CDR3: CATSVSRNQPQHF. DNA of the CDR3: TGTGCCACCAGTGTCTCCAGAAATCAGCCCCAGCATTTT.

The V call is TRBV7-9, the J call TRBJ2-5, with D perhaps TRBD1 (6 bases). The CDR3 contains 15 residues. With 3 bases removed from V and 1 base from J, the gap between germline ends came to 12 bases. Germline lookup yields CDR1 SEHNR and CDR2 FQNEAQ (reference sequence). The chain's CDR3 is CASSFGDRIQETQYF. Written as DNA, the CDR3 is TGTGCCAGCAGCTTCGGAGACAGGATCCAAGAGACCCAGTACTTC.

This clonotype was counted many times. The V gene is TRBV15, the J gene TRBJ2-1, with 8 bases that match TRBD2. There are 14 residues in the CDR3. CDR1 LNHNV and CDR2 YYDKDF come from the germline V gene (reference sequence). After removal of 4 bases from V and 4 bases from J, the junction contained 3 bases not matched to a gene. The CDR3 region is CATSTGGKYNEQFF. CDR3 sequence (DNA): TGTGCCACCAGCACGGGAGGGAAGTACAATGAGCAGTTCTTC.

The V call is TRBV5-1, the J call TRBJ2-5; possibly TRBD2 for D (5 bases). Trimming left V 0 bases short and J 2 bases short, with 14 bases between. Germline CDR1 SGHRS, CDR2 YFSETQ. This CDR3 is 16 amino acids long. The CDR3 DNA reads TGCGCCAGCAGCTTGGGTGGTGGAGGCACGCAAGAGACCCAGTACTTC. Translation: CASSLGGGGTQETQYF.

This clonotype has ten or more counts. V gene TRBV4-1 combines with J gene TRBJ2-1, with TRBD1 identical over 8 bases. Germline lookup yields CDR1 MGHRA and CDR2 YSYEKL. This CDR3 has 16 amino acids. Trimming removed 2 bases from V and 5 bases from J; junction bases left unmatched: 8. CDR3 sequence (DNA): TGCGCCAGCAGCCAAATCGCGTCGGACAGGGACAATGAGCAGTTCTTC. This encodes CASSQIASDRDNEQFF.